The 16 T cell receptor beta chains given below trace back to one sample, sequenced in a study of OX40 agonist ivuxolimab in advanced cancers. The table came from immunoSEQ multiplex PCR; TCRdb's copy has only in-frame clones and leaves some out. The sample comprises fewer than 100,000 clones, 84% of which are singletons, and around 0.44% rests with the top ten. Sequencing used CD4+ or CD8+ T cells sorted from blood, obtained in a trial of the OX40 agonist ivuxolimab. The source is an adult with an advanced solid tumor such as melanoma, head and neck, liver or kidney cancer.

The CDR3 spells CASSSPGQGAKNIQYF. As DNA, the CDR3 is TGTGCCAGCAGTTCCCCCGGACAGGGAGCCAAAAACATTCAGTACTTC. The genes are TRBV28 and TRBJ2-4; 8 bases match TRBD1. Germline V gene lookup returns CDR1 MDHEN and CDR2 SYDVKM. CDR3 size: 16 residues. Losses at the gene ends were 4 bases for V and 0 bases for J; bases not matched to a gene: 5.

The chain carries TRBV30 and TRBJ1-4; TRBD1 might be the D (5 bases). The germline V gene encodes CDR1 GTSNPN and CDR2 SVGIG (reference sequence). V was pared by 8 bases and J by 4 bases, with 14 bases between. This CDR3 contains 13 residues. DNA for the CDR3: TGTGCCGTCCAACGGGGGATTAATGAAAAACTGTTTTTT. Amino acids: CAVQRGINEKLFF.

The rearrangement links TRBV7-2 to TRBJ1-1; the D gene is possibly TRBD1 (5 bases). Germline loops: CDR1 SGHTA, CDR2 FQGNSA. The CDR3 spans 14 residues. V lost 1 base to trimming and J lost 11 bases, with 17 bases between them. The CDR3 DNA reads TGTGCCAGCAGCTTAGGACGGGACCCCACGAAGGCTTTCTTT. This encodes CASSLGRDPTKAFF.

The chain combines TRBV19 with TRBJ1-6, with D unresolved. In germline, CDR1 is LNHDA, CDR2 SQIVND (reference sequence). There are 15 residues in the CDR3. The V end was cut by 2 bases, the J end by 0 bases, with 5 bases between. CDR3 in amino acids: CASSIISSYNSPLHF. The CDR3 nucleotides are TGTGCCAGTAGTATAATCAGCTCCTATAATTCACCCCTCCACTTT.

This clone was recorded once. This rearrangement joins TRBV5-1 to TRBJ1-3; maybe TRBD1 (5 bases). The CDR3 sequence is 13 residues long. Germline-derived CDR1 and CDR2 are SGHRS and YFSETQ. V gave up 0 bases and J gave up 8 bases, with 9 bases separating them. The CDR3 sequence is CASSLEGVDTIYF. The CDR3, as DNA: TGCGCCAGCAGCTTGGAAGGGGTAGACACCATATATTTT.

V gene TRBV7-2 combines with J gene TRBJ1-2; D remains ambiguous. V was trimmed by 1 base and J by 5 bases, leaving 8 bases between them. The germline gives CDR1 SGHTA, CDR2 FQGNSA. This CDR3 comprises 13 residues. DNA for the CDR3: TGTGCCAGCAGCTTAGACGGAGGGTATGGCTACACCTTC. It specifies CASSLDGGYGYTF.

The chain couples TRBV9 to TRBJ2-3; a possible D gene is TRBD1 (5 bases). The CDR3 has 14 amino acids. Trimming took 2 bases from V and 6 from J, leaving 13 bases between them. The germline CDR1 and CDR2 sequences are SGDLS and YYNGEE. The CDR3 region has the DNA TGTGCCAGCAGCGTCACAGGTGACCGGGATACGCAGTATTTT. It is translated as CASSVTGDRDTQYF.

The rearrangement joins TRBV2 to TRBJ2-5; no firm D call. The CDR3 has 15 residues. Trimming stripped 0 bases from V and 7 bases from J, with 15 bases between. Germline values: CDR1 SNHLY, CDR2 FYNNEI. CDR3 DNA: TGTGCCAGCAGTGAAGCGCGAGGTCCTAGTGGGACCCAGTACTTC. Translation gives CASSEARGPSGTQYF.

CDR3 amino acids: CASRCRDRGIMWCSYTF. For the CDR3, the DNA is TGTGCCAGCAGGTGCCGGGACAGGGGTATTATGTGGTGTAGCTACACCTTC. V usage is TRBV6-8 and J usage is TRBJ1-2, with 10 bases fitting TRBD1. The CDR3 covers 17 residues. Germline CDR1 and CDR2: MNHGY and SAAAGT. With V trimmed by 6 bases and J by 9 bases, 19 bases remained unmatched.

The rearrangement uses TRBV28 and TRBJ2-5; 10 nucleotides match TRBD1. The CDR3 is 15 residues long. J lost 4 bases, V lost 3 bases, and 5 bases had no gene match. CDR1 is MDHEN, CDR2 SYDVKM, per germline. CDR3 in amino acids: CASSFGTGDGETQYF. The CDR3 DNA is TGTGCCAGCAGTTTTGGGACAGGGGATGGAGAGACCCAGTACTTC.

The chain carries TRBV9 and TRBJ2-3, with D perhaps matching TRBD2 (6 bases). Trimming cost V 4 bases and J 6 bases, with 12 bases left between them. From germline, CDR1 is SGDLS and CDR2 YYNGEE. This CDR3 is 13 amino acids long. The CDR3 sequence: CASSPGLADTQYF. In nucleotides, the CDR3 is TGTGCCAGCAGCCCTGGGCTAGCGGATACGCAGTATTTT. Supplemented by reference TRBV9 and TRBJ2-3, the full variable domain reads DSGVTQTPKHLITATGQRVTLRCSPRSGDLSVYWYQQSLDQGLQFLIQYYNGEERAKGNILERFSAQQFPDLHSELNLSSLELGDSALYFCASSPGLADTQYFGPGTRLTVL.

The J gene is TRBJ2-5, the V gene TRBV28, with TRBD2 matching 7 bases. V trimming: 3 bases; J trimming: 4 bases; junction bases outside the gene matches: 8. The V gene's germline CDR1 is MDHEN and CDR2 SYDVKM. This CDR3 region has 15 residues. The CDR3 sequence is CASSFGGVNGETQYF. Here the CDR3 DNA reads TGTGCCAGCAGTTTTGGGGGGGTTAATGGAGAGACCCAGTACTTC.

The table lists this clone with a few counts. The chain couples TRBV7-2 to TRBJ2-6; TRBD2 might be the D (5 bases). The germline gives CDR1 SGHTA, CDR2 FQGNSA. The CDR3 has 13 amino acids. With 11 bases removed from V and 1 base from J, the gap between germline ends came to 9 bases. CDR3 sequence: CALGDSGANVLTF. The CDR3 DNA reads TGTGCCCTCGGGGATTCTGGGGCCAACGTCCTGACTTTC. The whole variable domain, remainder taken from reference TRBV7-2 and TRBJ2-6, is GAGVSQSPSNKVTEKGKDVELRCDPISGHTALYWYRQSLGQGLEFLIYFQGNSAPDKSGLPSDRFSAERTGGSVSTLTIQRTQQEDSAVYLCALGDSGANVLTFGAGSRLTVL.

The V gene is TRBV2, the J gene TRBJ2-1; TRBD2 agrees at 12 bases. This CDR3 comprises 15 residues. The trim removed 6 bases at V and 3 bases at J, leaving 3 bases unmatched. CDR1 and CDR2 from the germline V gene are SNHLY and FYNNEI. In DNA form, the CDR3 reads TGTGCCAGCAGCGGGACTAGCGGGTTCTACAATGAGCAGTTCTTC. It encodes CASSGTSGFYNEQFF.

This chain connects TRBV10-1 to TRBJ1-1, with D perhaps matching TRBD1 (6 bases). This CDR3 has 14 residues. Trimming cost V 6 bases and J 3 bases, with 14 bases left between them. CDR1 and CDR2 (germline): WNHNN, SYGVQD (reference sequence). CDR3 residues: CASREGGADTEAFF. CDR3 in DNA: TGCGCCAGCAGGGAGGGGGGGGCCGACACTGAAGCTTTCTTT.

The J gene is TRBJ1-1, the V gene TRBV5-4; 7 nucleotides line up with TRBD1. The germline CDR1 and CDR2 sequences are SGHNT and YYREEE (reference sequence). V was pared by 3 bases and J by 3 bases, with 2 bases of the junction left unmatched. The CDR3 extends over 13 amino acids. This CDR3 reads CASSWDSHTEAFF. The DNA for the CDR3 is TGTGCCAGCAGCTGGGACAGCCACACTGAAGCTTTCTTT.